These 20 T cell receptor beta chains were all obtained from the same sample, sequenced in a study of blood T cell repertoires in COVID-19. Generated by immunoSEQ multiplex PCR, the TCRdb table keeps only in-frame clones and is missing some. The sample gives 88,000 or so clones, approximately 82% of which show up once; about an eighth is in the top ten. Sequenced material: peripheral blood. The receptor source for this set is a human donor in a cohort sampled during active COVID-19.

This clone was seen only a few times. The V call is TRBV15, the J call TRBJ2-1, with 10 nucleotides matching TRBD1. The CDR3 runs 16 residues. Germline loops: CDR1 LNHNV, CDR2 YYDKDF (reference sequence). J gave up 6 bases and V 0 bases, and 5 bases lay outside the gene matches. The CDR3 is CATSRDRDRGINEQFF. The CDR3 region has the DNA TGTGCCACCAGCAGAGACCGGGACAGGGGTATCAATGAGCAGTTCTTC. Together with reference TRBV15 and TRBJ2-1, the CDR3 gives the full variable domain: DAMVIQNPRYQVTQFGKPVTLSCSQTLNHNVMYWYQQKSSQAPKLLFHYYDKDFNNEADTPDNFQSRRPNTSFCFLDIRSPGLGDTAMYLCATSRDRDRGINEQFFGPGTRLTVL.

CDR3 loop: CASSLSRTNEQFF. The CDR3 bases are TGTGCCAGCAGCCTCTCAAGAACAAATGAGCAGTTCTTC. V is TRBV7-2 and J is TRBJ2-1; D remains ambiguous. The V gene's germline CDR1 is SGHTA and CDR2 FQGNSA. This CDR3 is built from 13 residues. The V end was cut by 5 bases, the J end by 7 bases, with 12 bases between.

This chain links TRBV25-1 with TRBJ1-1; TRBD1 matches at 9 bases. The CDR3 loop spans 14 amino acids. Germline CDR1 and CDR2: MGHDK and SYGVNS. V lost 6 bases, J lost 7 bases, and 9 bases stayed unmatched. CDR3 sequence (DNA): TGTGCCAGCAGAAGGACAGGGGACAATCGTGAAGCTTTCTTT. Translated, it gives CASRRTGDNREAFF.

V gene TRBV6-2 or TRBV6-3 combines with J gene TRBJ2-3; 11 nucleotides line up with TRBD2. CDR1 MNHEY and CDR2 SVGEGT come from the germline V gene. The CDR3 sequence is 17 residues long. Trimming cost V 4 bases and J 1 base; bases outside gene matches: 7. This CDR3 reads CASSFEGTSGRTDTQYF. The CDR3 DNA sequence: TGTGCCAGCAGTTTCGAAGGGACTAGCGGACGCACAGATACGCAGTATTTT.

This chain links TRBV7-6 with TRBJ1-3; D is perhaps TRBD1 (6 bases). The CDR3 consists of 17 residues. The V gene lost 5 bases and the J gene lost 0 bases, with 17 bases spanning the gap. Germline CDR1 and CDR2: SGHVS and FNYEAQ. CDR3 loop: CASSNPWTASSGNTIYF. The CDR3, as DNA: TGTGCCAGCAGCAACCCTTGGACAGCGAGCTCTGGAAACACCATATATTTT.

The rearrangement links TRBV7-2 to TRBJ1-1; 11 nucleotides agree with TRBD1. J was trimmed by 5 bases and V by 5 bases; bases with no gene match: 7. This CDR3 comprises 15 residues. From germline, CDR1 is SGHTA and CDR2 FQGNSA. The CDR3, as DNA: TGTGCCAGCAGCCGGCAGGGACAGGGGGGGACTGAAGCTTTCTTT. It yields the protein CASSRQGQGGTEAFF.

The rearrangement links TRBV29-1 to TRBJ1-4; 8 bases line up with TRBD1. Germline-derived CDR1 and CDR2 are SQVTM and ANQGSEA. Trimming cost V 7 bases and J 6 bases; bases outside gene matches: 4. There are 12 residues in the CDR3. The CDR3 bases are TGCAGCGCAGGGGGCAACGATGAAAAACTGTTTTTT. Protein sequence: CSAGGNDEKLFF.

This clone was found a few times. This chain connects TRBV3-1 (or the pseudogene TRBV3-2) to TRBJ2-7, with D hard to call. CDR1 and CDR2 from the germline V gene are LGHDT and YNNKEL (reference sequence). This CDR3 spans 12 amino acids. Between the trimmed V and J ends, which lost 2 bases and 4 bases, there was a span of 6 bases. The CDR3 coding sequence is TGTGCCAGCAGCCAAACAAGATACGAGCAGTACTTC. Translation gives CASSQTRYEQYF.

The V gene is TRBV28, the J gene TRBJ2-5, with D maybe TRBD1 (5 bases). This CDR3 contains 15 residues. CDR1 is MDHEN, CDR2 SYDVKM, per germline. V lost 4 bases to trimming and J lost 7 bases, with 19 bases between them. The CDR3 loop is CASSSGPTEVVTQYF. As DNA, the CDR3 is TGTGCCAGCAGTTCAGGGCCCACAGAGGTGGTGACCCAGTACTTC.

The CDR3 loop reads CATSRDRGRYEQYF. The CDR3 DNA reads TGTGCCACCAGCAGAGACAGGGGGAGATACGAGCAGTACTTC. V usage is TRBV15 and J usage is TRBJ2-7; TRBD1 matches 7 bases. Germline assignment: CDR1 LNHNV and CDR2 YYDKDF (reference sequence). J was trimmed by 4 bases and V by 0 bases; bases with no gene match: 3. The CDR3 has 14 amino acids.

The V call is TRBV19, the J call TRBJ1-5; TRBD1 matches at 7 bases. The V segment lost 6 bases and the J segment 6 bases; nucleotides outside the gene matches: 8. Germline V gene data show CDR1 as LNHDA and CDR2 as SQIVND (reference sequence). The CDR3 contains 14 residues. The CDR3 region is CASSQRGQRQPQHF. The CDR3 nucleotides are TGTGCCAGTAGCCAAAGGGGACAGCGTCAGCCCCAGCATTTT. Filled out from reference TRBV19 and TRBJ1-5, the complete variable domain reads DGGITQSPKYLFRKEGQNVTLSCEQNLNHDAMYWYRQDPGQGLRLIYYSQIVNDFQKGDIAEGYSVSREKKESFPLTVTSAQKNPTAFYLCASSQRGQRQPQHFGDGTRLSIL.

The V and J genes are TRBV30 and TRBJ1-1; tentative D call: TRBD1 (5 bases). The CDR3 is 15 amino acids. Germline CDR1 GTSNPN, CDR2 SVGIG (reference sequence). Deletions cut 1 base from V and 4 bases from J, with 16 bases between. DNA of the CDR3: TGTGCCTGGAGTGGGTTTCATTCGGGGGGCACTGAAGCTTTCTTT. Protein: CAWSGFHSGGTEAFF.

The chain couples TRBV7-2 to TRBJ2-3; TRBD2 is a possible D gene (7 bases). CDR3 length: 13 amino acids. The V end was cut by 5 bases, the J end by 5 bases, with 11 bases between. Germline V lookup: CDR1 SGHTA, CDR2 FQGNSA. CDR3 nucleotides: TGTGCCAGCAGCCAAAGGGGGGGAGATACGCAGTATTTT. This encodes CASSQRGGDTQYF.

For this clone: Germline and junction disagree at one end, which may indicate a read error. The chain combines TRBV5-4 with TRBJ2-1, with D tentatively TRBD2 (5 bases). The germline gives CDR1 SGHNT, CDR2 YYREEE (reference sequence). This CDR3 has 15 residues. The CDR3 is CASSSPVDSHNEQFF. The CDR3 coding sequence is TGTGCCAGCAGCTCCCCCGTGGACTCCCACAATGAGCAGTTCTTC.

The V gene is TRBV7-2, the J gene TRBJ2-7; no reliable D call. CDR3 length equals 15 residues. Germline-derived CDR1 and CDR2 are SGHTA and FQGNSA. V lost 2 bases and J lost 2, with 13 bases in between. The CDR3 loop is CASSLSAIVTYEQYF. The DNA of the CDR3 is TGTGCCAGCAGCTTAAGTGCTATAGTTACCTACGAGCAGTACTTC.

This clone was picked up a small number of times. The chain has TRBV4-1 and TRBJ1-5; 9 bases match TRBD1. Germline CDR1 reads MGHRA; CDR2 reads YSYEKL. V shed 3 bases and J 8 bases; nucleotides not matched to a gene: 5. The CDR3 is made up of 14 amino acids. For the CDR3, the DNA is TGCGCCAGCAGCCAGGACAGGGGCGGTGAGCCCCAGCATTTT. Translating it yields CASSQDRGGEPQHF.

The genes are TRBV11-2 and TRBJ1-6, with 7 bases fitting TRBD1. V lost 0 bases to trimming and J lost 8 bases; unmatched junction nucleotides: 4. This CDR3 spans 15 amino acids. The germline CDR1 and CDR2 sequences are SGHAT and FQNNGV. DNA for the CDR3: TGTGCCAGCAGCTTAGATCGAGGGGGCGATTCACCCCTCCACTTT. Its protein product is CASSLDRGGDSPLHF.

This clone was picked up one time. The CDR3 bases are TGCGCCAGCAGCCAAGCTCCGGGACAGGGGAAAGAGACCCAGTACTTC. Translation gives CASSQAPGQGKETQYF. J is TRBJ2-5 and V is TRBV4-3, with 10 bases matching TRBD1. This CDR3 contains 16 residues. Trimming took 1 base from V and 3 from J; bases not matched to a gene: 5. Germline CDR1 and CDR2: LGHNA and YSLEER.

The chain couples TRBV9 to TRBJ2-5; tentatively, D is TRBD2 (7 bases). The germline V and J ends were trimmed by 7 bases and 1 base, with 23 bases remaining between them. The germline gives CDR1 SGDLS, CDR2 YYNGEE. The CDR3 has 17 residues. The CDR3 DNA reads TGTGCCAGCCGCGACGGTGGGGGGGGGCCAGTCCAAGAGACCCAGTACTTC. Its protein product is CASRDGGGGPVQETQYF.

V is TRBV19 and J is TRBJ2-3, with 9 nucleotides matching TRBD1. Germline CDR1 is LNHDA and CDR2 is SQIVND (reference sequence). V trimming: 1 base; J trimming: 1 base; junction bases outside the gene matches: 9. The CDR3 covers 18 residues. In DNA form, the CDR3 reads TGTGCCAGTAGTATAGCCAACCCGGGACAGGGAGGCACAGATACGCAGTATTTT. Its translation: CASSIANPGQGGTDTQYF. Full variable domain (remainder filled in from reference TRBV19 and TRBJ2-3): DGGITQSPKYLFRKEGQNVTLSCEQNLNHDAMYWYRQDPGQGLRLIYYSQIVNDFQKGDIAEGYSVSREKKESFPLTVTSAQKNPTAFYLCASSIANPGQGGTDTQYFGPGTRLTVL.